What follows are 10 T cell receptor beta chains derived from one specimen sequenced in a study of regulatory T cells in long-lasting Graves disease. Time point: newly diagnosed GD, antithyroid drugs for less than 3 months. PBMC-extracted RNA yielded the TCR library. In building TCR beta libraries, iRepertoire HTBI primers were used together with Arm-PCR of CDR3 regions. One entry per CDR3 protein results from TCRdb running MiXCR on the multiplex PCR reads. The sample carries roughly 400,000 distinct CDR3 sequences, around 15% recorded once. This sample also appeared in a second study, on T cells in Graves' hyperthyroidism and ophthalmopathy.

Sequencing used peripheral blood mononuclear cells (PBMCs), obtained at new diagnosis, from a patient treated with antithyroid drugs. These receptors were taken from a woman between 18 and 29 years old with Graves disease.

This clonotype was recorded many times. The chain uses TRBV3-1 and TRBJ1-4; D is undetermined. The CDR3 totals 14 residues. CDR1 is LGHDT and CDR2 is YNNKEL in the germline V gene (reference sequence). The germline V and J ends were trimmed by 4 bases and 8 bases, with 14 bases remaining between them. CDR3: CASSPIGEREKLFF. CDR3 sequence (DNA): TGTGCCAGCAGCCCTATCGGGGAACGAGAAAAACTGTTTTTT.

Ten or more counts support this clonotype. V usage is TRBV11-2 and J usage is TRBJ2-3, with a tentative D call TRBD1 (6 bases). Trimming took 5 bases from V and 6 from J, leaving 15 bases between them. CDR3 length equals 14 residues. CDR1 and CDR2 (germline): SGHAT, FQNNGV. This chain's CDR3 is CASSPLGARDTQYF. In DNA form, the CDR3 reads TGTGCCAGCAGCCCCCTGGGGGCTCGGGATACGCAGTATTTT.

There are many counts of this clonotype. CDR3 protein: CASSYGGDFYEQYF. The CDR3 DNA reads as TGTGCCAGCAGTTACGGGGGAGACTTCTACGAGCAGTACTTC. The chain links TRBV6-5 to TRBJ2-7, with D perhaps given as TRBD1 or TRBD2 (5 bases each). This CDR3 contains 14 residues. Germline CDR1 MNHEY, CDR2 SVGAGI. Trimming cost V 2 bases and J 3 bases, with 11 bases left between them.

V gene TRBV10-3 combines with J gene TRBJ2-3, with D maybe TRBD2 (6 bases). The length of the CDR3 is 14 residues. In germline, CDR1 is ENHRY, CDR2 SYGVKD. The V end lost 4 bases, the J end lost 5 bases, and 13 bases lay between the germline ends. The CDR3 bases are TGTGCCATCAGTGTCGCAACGGGAGTAGATACGCAGTATTTT. It codes for CAISVATGVDTQYF.

The CDR3, as DNA: TGTGCCAGTAGTATCGGGACTAGTATTATCGGGGAGCTGTTTTTT. This codes for CASSIGTSIIGELFF. The rearrangement joins TRBV19 to TRBJ2-2, with 8 bases identical to TRBD2. The CDR3 is 15 residues long. Germline-derived CDR1 and CDR2 are LNHDA and SQIVND (reference sequence). Trimming took 3 bases from V and 7 from J; bases not matched to a gene: 7. The variable domain in full, with the rest retrieved from reference TRBV19 and TRBJ2-2, is DGGITQSPKYLFRKEGQNVTLSCEQNLNHDAMYWYRQDPGQGLRLIYYSQIVNDFQKGDIAEGYSVSREKKESFPLTVTSAQKNPTAFYLCASSIGTSIIGELFFGEGSRLTVL.

V is TRBV24-1 and J is TRBJ2-1; TRBD2 matches at 12 bases. Unmatched junction bases numbered 6, after V lost 3 bases and J lost 7 bases. This CDR3 contains 16 residues. Germline values: CDR1 KGHDR, CDR2 SFDVKD. The CDR3 loop reads CATSDPGTSGLNEQFF. The CDR3 coding sequence is TGTGCCACCAGTGATCCCGGGACTAGCGGGCTTAATGAGCAGTTCTTC.

This clonotype has a count of ten or more. The rearrangement joins TRBV7-8 to TRBJ2-7; tentatively, D is TRBD1 (6 bases). The CDR3 totals 14 residues. Trimming left V 4 bases short and J 6 bases short, with 16 bases between. Germline V gene data show CDR1 as SGHVS and CDR2 as FQNEAQ. The CDR3 protein is CASSWTVGFSEQYF. CDR3 sequence (DNA): TGTGCCAGCAGCTGGACAGTGGGGTTTAGCGAGCAGTACTTC.

On this clonotype itself: This may arise from a read error, as a much more abundant clone is one base away. The chain uses TRBV6-1 and TRBJ2-7; 9 nucleotides line up with TRBD1. Germline V gene sequence: CDR1 MNHNS, CDR2 SASEGT. V lost 7 bases to trimming and J lost 7 bases; unmatched junction nucleotides: 11. This CDR3 spans 14 amino acids. CDR3 nucleotides: TGTGCCAGCAAGACTACCGGGACAGGGAAAGAGCAGTACTTC. Its translation: CASKTTGTGKEQYF.

This clonotype appeared many times. The chain couples TRBV7-2 to TRBJ2-1, with TRBD2 identical over 14 bases. Trimming cost V 5 bases and J 0 bases; bases outside gene matches: 6. The CDR3 spans 18 residues. From germline, CDR1 is SGHTA and CDR2 FQGNSA. CDR3 nucleotides: TGTGCCAGCAGCCCCGGACTAGCGGGAGGATACTCCTACAATGAGCAGTTCTTC. Encoded protein: CASSPGLAGGYSYNEQFF. The full variable domain, its missing parts supplied by reference TRBV7-2 and TRBJ2-1, is GAGVSQSPSNKVTEKGKDVELRCDPISGHTALYWYRQSLGQGLEFLIYFQGNSAPDKSGLPSDRFSAERTGGSVSTLTIQRTQQEDSAVYLCASSPGLAGGYSYNEQFFGPGTRLTVL.

In its sample, this clonotype was seen many times. The DNA of the CDR3 is TGTGCCAGCAGTTTTAGGACTAGCGCCGAGACCCAGTACTTC. This gives the protein CASSFRTSAETQYF. The chain links TRBV12-3 or TRBV12-4 to TRBJ2-5, with TRBD2 matching 9 bases. The CDR3 runs 14 residues. V lost 3 bases and J lost 5; bases outside the gene matches: 4.